Below, 4 T cell receptor beta chains from the same sample are listed, as sequenced in a study of blood T cell repertoires in COVID-19. Assay: immunoSEQ multiplex PCR; the TCRdb copy retains only in-frame clones and omits some. The sample gives 200,000 to 300,000 clones, about 88% of which show up once; roughly 4% is in the top ten. The sample consisted of peripheral blood. Receptors originate from a man aged 55 to 69 who had recovered from COVID-19.

The V gene is TRBV7-3, the J gene TRBJ1-6; D is possibly TRBD1 (6 bases). Looked up from germline, CDR1 is SGHTA and CDR2 is FQGTGA. The V gene lost 2 bases and the J gene lost 4 bases, with 12 bases spanning the gap. This CDR3 comprises 16 residues. CDR3 sequence reads: CASSLLGTLYNSPLHF. In DNA form, the CDR3 reads TGTGCCAGCAGCTTATTGGGGACACTTTATAATTCACCCCTCCACTTT. The full variable domain, completed using reference TRBV7-3 and TRBJ1-6, is GAGVSQTPSNKVTEKGKYVELRCDPISGHTALYWYRQSLGQGPEFLIYFQGTGAADDSGLPNDRFFAVRPEGSVSTLKIQRTERGDSAVYLCASSLLGTLYNSPLHFGNGTRLTVT.

The chain employs TRBV7-7 and TRBJ1-1; 8 bases align to TRBD1. Germline V gives CDR1 SSHAT, CDR2 FNYEAQ (reference sequence). The V segment lost 5 bases and the J segment 5 bases; nucleotides outside the gene matches: 10. The CDR3 spans 15 residues. CDR3 residues: CASSPIGQGKTEAFF. CDR3 DNA: TGTGCCAGCAGCCCCATCGGACAGGGAAAGACTGAAGCTTTCTTT.

A single count supports this clone. The chain links TRBV9 to TRBJ2-2; 7 nucleotides line up with TRBD1. V shed 4 bases and J 0 bases; nucleotides not matched to a gene: 3. This CDR3 contains 15 residues. CDR1 is SGDLS and CDR2 is YYNGEE in the germline V gene. The CDR3 sequence is CASSYGQANTGELFF. DNA of the CDR3: TGTGCCAGCAGCTACGGACAGGCGAACACCGGGGAGCTGTTTTTT.

The chain employs TRBV6-5 and TRBJ2-7; tentatively, D is TRBD1 (8 bases). The CDR3 is 14 amino acids. Trimming removed 6 bases from V and 2 bases from J, with 14 bases in between. Per the germline V gene, CDR1 is MNHEY and CDR2 is SVGAGI. The CDR3 loop is CASRKTGGAYEQYF. CDR3 sequence (DNA): TGTGCCAGCAGAAAAACAGGGGGGGCCTACGAGCAGTACTTC.